These 20 T cell receptor beta chains share one sample of origin, sequenced in a study of cytomegalovirus exposure and HLA in healthy donors. PCR was performed using 60 Vbeta and 13 Jbeta primers. Assay used: immunoSEQ multiplex PCR; TCRdb lists only in-frame clones, some missing. This table has 140,000 to 150,000 clones, about three quarters appearing once. The sequenced sample consisted of PBMCs. The receptor source for this set is a woman younger than 45 in good health and CMV-seronegative.

This clone came up a few times. The chain recombines TRBV28 with TRBJ1-2; D gene ambiguous. V was pared by 6 bases and J by 5 bases, with 22 bases between. This CDR3 comprises 16 residues. Per the germline V gene, CDR1 is MDHEN and CDR2 is SYDVKM. The CDR3 DNA reads as TGTGCCAGCAGACCCCCCGGCCGGGGAGGTGCATATGGCTACACCTTC. It yields the protein CASRPPGRGGAYGYTF.

The chain recombines TRBV6-5 with TRBJ1-1; 8 bases agree with TRBD1. After removal of 5 bases from V and 1 base from J, the junction contained 3 bases not matched to a gene. The length of the CDR3 is 14 residues. Germline CDR1 and CDR2: MNHEY and SVGAGI. Written as DNA, the CDR3 is TGTGCCAGCAGTCACGACAGGGGGAACACTGAAGCTTTCTTT. This encodes CASSHDRGNTEAFF.

This clone turned up a few times. This chain links TRBV4-3 with TRBJ1-1, with TRBD1 identical over 10 bases. The germline V gene has CDR1 LGHNA and CDR2 YSLEER. V shed 2 bases, J shed 4 bases, and the junction held 4 bases outside the gene matches. This CDR3 has 15 residues. This chain's CDR3 is CASSQQRTGGTEAFF. CDR3 coding DNA: TGCGCCAGCAGCCAACAAAGGACAGGGGGCACTGAAGCTTTCTTT.

The chain uses TRBV29-1 and TRBJ1-3; 9 positions match TRBD1. The germline gives CDR1 SQVTM, CDR2 ANQGSEA. The CDR3 spans 12 residues. The ends lost 5 bases at V and 8 bases at J; junction bases unmatched: 4. CDR3 sequence reads: CSVQTGGDTIYF. The CDR3, as DNA: TGCAGCGTTCAGACAGGGGGGGACACCATATATTTT.

This chain uses TRBV9 with TRBJ1-5; no reliable D call. This CDR3 contains 14 residues. Germline CDR1 SGDLS, CDR2 YYNGEE. V was trimmed by 3 bases and J by 10 bases, leaving 17 bases between them. CDR3 residues: CASSGLGPGDPQHF. The CDR3 region has the DNA TGTGCCAGCAGCGGCCTGGGCCCCGGGGATCCCCAGCATTTT.

V usage is TRBV27 and J usage is TRBJ2-1; 8 positions agree with TRBD2. The germline V gene has CDR1 MNHEY and CDR2 SMNVEV (reference sequence). V lost 3 bases and J lost 7; bases outside the gene matches: 8. This CDR3 is built from 15 residues. CDR3 DNA: TGTGCCAGCAGTTTGTCGGGGGGGGTGGGGAATGAGCAGTTCTTC. Amino acids: CASSLSGGVGNEQFF.

The chain uses TRBV2 and TRBJ2-3; 8 bases align to TRBD1. The germline gives CDR1 SNHLY, CDR2 FYNNEI. V was pared by 10 bases and J by 0 bases, with 3 bases of the junction left unmatched. The CDR3 contains 13 residues. The CDR3: CATDRASTDTQYF. CDR3 nucleotides: TGTGCCACGGACAGGGCCAGCACAGATACGCAGTATTTT.

The rearrangement uses TRBV2 and TRBJ1-5; the D gene is possibly TRBD1 (5 bases). Germline loops: CDR1 SNHLY, CDR2 FYNNEI. Between the trimmed V and J ends, which lost 7 bases and 3 bases, there was a span of 10 bases. The CDR3 has 13 amino acids. The DNA of the CDR3 is TGTGCCAGCACTGGAGGGGTCAATCAGCCCCAGCATTTT. Its translation: CASTGGVNQPQHF.

CDR3 residues: CASLSDSSTDTQYF. For the CDR3, the DNA is TGCGCCAGCCTCTCGGACAGCAGCACAGATACGCAGTATTTT. The chain joins TRBV5-1 to TRBJ2-3; D might be TRBD1 (6 bases). V was trimmed by 7 bases and J by 0 bases, leaving 12 bases between them. This CDR3 is 14 amino acids long. Germline lookup yields CDR1 SGHRS and CDR2 YFSETQ.

The gene calls are TRBV14 and TRBJ2-1, with 15 bases identical to TRBD2. J lost 4 bases, V lost 4 bases, and 8 bases had no gene match. Germline assignment: CDR1 SGHDN and CDR2 FVKESK. CDR3 length: 18 residues. CDR3 amino acids: CASSLSGLAGGTYNEQFF. CDR3 DNA: TGTGCCAGCAGCCTCTCGGGACTAGCGGGGGGCACATACAATGAGCAGTTCTTC.

The V call is TRBV6-5, the J call TRBJ2-5, with D tentatively TRBD2 (5 bases). CDR1 is MNHEY and CDR2 is SVGAGI in the germline V gene. Between the trimmed V and J ends, which lost 0 bases and 4 bases, there was a span of 9 bases. The CDR3 is made up of 14 amino acids. CDR3 region: CASSYSIGRETQYF. The CDR3 nucleotides are TGTGCCAGCAGTTACTCGATTGGGAGAGAGACCCAGTACTTC.

The V gene is TRBV2, the J gene TRBJ1-2; the D is unclear. V was cut by 6 bases and J by 6 bases, with 20 bases left in between. CDR1 SNHLY and CDR2 FYNNEI come from the germline V gene. This CDR3 is 15 amino acids long. The CDR3 loop is CASRANGGVGNGYTF. The CDR3 DNA is TGTGCCAGCAGGGCCAACGGCGGGGTAGGGAATGGCTACACCTTC. The full variable domain, completed using reference TRBV2 and TRBJ1-2, is EPEVTQTPSHQVTQMGQEVILRCVPISNHLYFYWYRQILGQKVEFLVSFYNNEISEKSEIFDDQFSVERPDGSNFTLKIRSTKLEDSAMYFCASRANGGVGNGYTFGSGTRLTVV.

This clone was seen a handful of times. This chain links TRBV2 with TRBJ1-5; TRBD1 matches 9 bases. Germline CDR1 is SNHLY and CDR2 is FYNNEI. V lost 3 bases to trimming and J lost 6 bases; unmatched junction nucleotides: 9. This CDR3 region has 16 residues. Here the CDR3 reads CASSERGTGRSQPQHF. The CDR3 nucleotides are TGTGCCAGCAGTGAGAGGGGGACAGGGAGATCTCAGCCCCAGCATTTT.

V and J are TRBV27 and TRBJ1-1, with a tentative D call TRBD1 (5 bases). The ends were cut back, 8 bases at V and 5 bases at J, with 15 bases in the middle. This CDR3 is built from 13 residues. Germline CDR1 is MNHEY and CDR2 is SMNVEV (reference sequence). The DNA for the CDR3 is TGTGCCAGCTATCCTTGGGGGGGTACTGAAGCTTTCTTT. Its translation is CASYPWGGTEAFF.

J is TRBJ2-1 and V is TRBV11-1; 9 nucleotides agree with TRBD2. J gave up 3 bases and V 8 bases, and 8 bases lay outside the gene matches. The CDR3 runs 15 residues. CDR1 is SGHAT, CDR2 FQDESV, per germline (reference sequence). Written as DNA, the CDR3 is TGTGCCAGCGGAATAGCGGGGGACGTCTACAATGAGCAGTTCTTC. Residues: CASGIAGDVYNEQFF.

This clone was recorded a few times. V is TRBV27 and J is TRBJ1-5; D is ambiguous. Germline V CDR1 and CDR2: MNHEY, SMNVEV (reference sequence). V lost 0 bases and J lost 1, with 7 bases in between. There are 15 residues in the CDR3. CDR3 coding DNA: TGTGCCAGCAGTTTATCCCACGGGAGCAATCAGCCCCAGCATTTT. Amino acids: CASSLSHGSNQPQHF.

The V and J genes are TRBV5-1 and TRBJ2-3, with 7 bases that match TRBD1. Germline trimming cut 0 bases from V and 6 bases from J; bases unmatched to any gene: 7. The CDR3 has 15 amino acids. Germline CDR1 SGHRS, CDR2 YFSETQ. CDR3 amino acids: CASSLEGTVYDTQYF. CDR3 in DNA: TGCGCCAGCAGCTTGGAGGGGACAGTTTATGATACGCAGTATTTT.

The V call is TRBV27, the J call TRBJ2-1, with 9 bases that match TRBD2. With 4 bases clipped from V and 2 bases from J, the junction kept 9 bases outside the gene matches. The CDR3 runs 17 residues. Germline CDR1 MNHEY, CDR2 SMNVEV (reference sequence). Here the CDR3 reads CASSSSPSGATYNEQFF. CDR3 nucleotides: TGTGCCAGCAGTTCCTCCCCTAGCGGGGCGACCTACAATGAGCAGTTCTTC.

The chain couples TRBV5-1 to TRBJ2-7, with TRBD2 matching 12 bases. Germline CDR1 SGHRS, CDR2 YFSETQ. With V trimmed by 3 bases and J by 2 bases, 0 bases remained unmatched. This CDR3 spans 14 amino acids. The CDR3 protein is CASSSSGGAYEQYF. CDR3 nucleotides: TGCGCCAGCAGCTCTAGCGGGGGGGCCTACGAGCAGTACTTC.

The chain recombines TRBV5-1 with TRBJ1-1; D perhaps matches TRBD1 (6 bases). The CDR3 is made up of 16 amino acids. The germline V gene has CDR1 SGHRS and CDR2 YFSETQ. Deletions cut 0 bases from V and 0 bases from J, with 12 bases between. This chain's CDR3 is CASSLAPDSLNTEAFF. CDR3 nucleotides: TGCGCCAGCAGCTTGGCCCCGGACAGTCTGAACACTGAAGCTTTCTTT.